The 25 T cell receptor beta chains given below trace back to one sample, sequenced in a study of blood T cell repertoires in COVID-19. The protocol was immunoSEQ multiplex PCR, while the TCRdb copy is restricted to in-frame clones and leaves out a portion. The table has more than 200,000 clones, 85% to 90% seen once. Input material: peripheral blood. These receptor sequences come from a man in his fifties with acute or convalescent COVID-19.

The chain has TRBV7-2 and TRBJ2-3; 12 nucleotides line up with TRBD1. The CDR3 length is 19 residues. The junction had 11 bases not matched to a gene; V was cut back by 4 bases and J by 0 bases. The germline V gene has CDR1 SGHTA and CDR2 FQGNSA. The CDR3 protein is CASSSFSGTGGVSTDTQYF. As DNA, the CDR3 is TGTGCCAGCAGCTCGTTTTCCGGGACAGGGGGCGTGAGCACAGATACGCAGTATTTT.

This clone was counted a few times. The rearrangement joins TRBV5-6 to TRBJ2-5; D perhaps matches TRBD1 (6 bases). Germline lookup yields CDR1 SGHDT and CDR2 YYEEEE. The CDR3 length is 16 residues. V dropped 3 bases and J dropped 3 bases, with 18 bases sitting between them. CDR3 DNA sequence: TGTGCCAGCAGCTCCTGGTGGGGCGCAGGGGAAGAGACCCAGTACTTC. Amino acids: CASSSWWGAGEETQYF.

This chain uses TRBV29-1 with TRBJ1-4; 8 bases line up with TRBD1. V was clipped by 4 bases and J by 8 bases; unmatched bases: 0. CDR3 size: 11 residues. From germline, CDR1 is SQVTM and CDR2 ANQGSEA. The CDR3 DNA follows: TGCAGCGTTGGACAGGGGGAAAAACTGTTTTTT. It encodes CSVGQGEKLFF.

This chain connects TRBV6-1 to TRBJ2-7; 9 bases fit TRBD1. After removal of 3 bases from V and 7 bases from J, the junction contained 4 bases not matched to a gene. CDR1 and CDR2 (germline): MNHNS, SASEGT. The CDR3 has 13 residues. CDR3 nucleotide sequence: TGTGCCAGCAGTGAGGGACAGGGATGGGAGCAGTACTTC. This translates into CASSEGQGWEQYF.

The rearrangement uses TRBV6-5 and TRBJ2-7, with a weak D call TRBD2 (6 bases). Trimming shortened V by 0 bases and J by 0 bases, and 9 bases separated the two germline ends. Germline V gives CDR1 MNHEY, CDR2 SVGAGI. This CDR3 is 15 amino acids long. CDR3: CASSYSGTDSYEQYF. The CDR3, as DNA: TGTGCCAGCAGTTACTCAGGGACTGACTCCTACGAGCAGTACTTC.

Worth noting for this clone: Mismatch with germline at one junction end may stem from a read error. The chain recombines TRBV7-2 with TRBJ1-2; no clear D. Germline CDR1 is SGHTA and CDR2 is FQGNSA. This CDR3 has 12 residues. CDR3 DNA: TGTGCCAGCAGCTTGTCGGGGTATGTCTACACCTTC. This gives the protein CASSLSGYVYTF.

This clone showed up just once. The chain is built from TRBV19 and TRBJ1-5; 10 bases fit TRBD1. The CDR3 spans 17 residues. Germline V gives CDR1 LNHDA, CDR2 SQIVND (reference sequence). Trimming at V came to 3 bases and at J to 7 bases, leaving 12 bases not matched to a gene. The CDR3 bases are TGTGCCAGTAGTATGGGTCTTGGGGACAGGGGTGGCCAGCCCCAGCATTTT. Its protein is CASSMGLGDRGGQPQHF.

V and J are TRBV6-6 and TRBJ1-4, with 9 bases aligning to TRBD1. Germline CDR1 is MNHNY and CDR2 is SVGAGI (reference sequence). This CDR3 region has 14 residues. V shed 2 bases and J 8 bases; nucleotides not matched to a gene: 3. In DNA, the CDR3 is TGTGCCAGCAGTTACGGACAGGGGAACGAAAAACTGTTTTTT. It specifies CASSYGQGNEKLFF.

There are a few counts of this clone. This chain joins TRBV7-9 and TRBJ1-2; D might be TRBD1 (6 bases). V lost 3 bases to trimming and J lost 9 bases, with 11 bases between them. The CDR3 is 12 residues long. Germline lookup yields CDR1 SEHNR and CDR2 FQNEAQ (reference sequence). The CDR3 coding sequence is TGTGCCAGCAGCTTTGTGACAGGCCGCTACACCTTC. This gives the protein CASSFVTGRYTF.

The J gene is TRBJ2-5, the V gene TRBV6-1, with D perhaps TRBD2 (6 bases). Trimming took 4 bases from V and 5 from J, leaving 20 bases between them. Germline CDR1 reads MNHNS; CDR2 reads SASEGT. This CDR3 region has 16 residues. CDR3 DNA sequence: TGTGCCAGCAGTGGCGTAGGTGGAGGGCGAGGGGAGACCCAGTACTTC. Translation gives CASSGVGGGRGETQYF.

The genes are TRBV11-1 and TRBJ2-1, with D possibly matching TRBD1 (6 bases). Per the germline V gene, CDR1 is SGHAT and CDR2 is FQDESV (reference sequence). Between the trimmed V and J ends, which lost 4 bases and 2 bases, there was a span of 12 bases. This CDR3 region has 15 residues. The CDR3: CASSSDGQPYNEQFF. The CDR3 DNA reads TGTGCCAGCAGCTCGGACGGACAGCCCTACAATGAGCAGTTCTTC.

The gene calls are TRBV7-9 and TRBJ1-1; weak D call: TRBD1 (5 bases). Germline V gene data show CDR1 as SEHNR and CDR2 as FQNEAQ (reference sequence). The CDR3 runs 14 residues. The V gene lost 2 bases and the J gene lost 3 bases, with 10 bases spanning the gap. The CDR3: CASSLSQGYTEAFF. The CDR3 DNA follows: TGTGCCAGCAGCTTAAGCCAGGGTTACACTGAAGCTTTCTTT.

As to this clone: Different DNA sequences within this sample yield the same CDR3. The chain links TRBV19 to TRBJ1-3; D is unresolved. V was trimmed by 3 bases and J by 0 bases, leaving 6 bases between them. In germline, CDR1 is LNHDA, CDR2 SQIVND (reference sequence). CDR3 length equals 14 residues. The CDR3 loop reads CASSIAGSGNTIYF. Here the CDR3 DNA reads TGTGCCAGTAGTATTGCAGGCTCTGGAAACACCATATATTTT.

The rearrangement uses TRBV7-9 and TRBJ2-6, with 13 bases fitting TRBD2. The germline V gene encodes CDR1 SEHNR and CDR2 FQNEAQ (reference sequence). The CDR3 contains 19 residues. With V trimmed by 0 bases and J by 0 bases, 2 bases remained unmatched. This chain's CDR3 is CASSLAGLAGSSGANVLTF. As DNA, the CDR3 is TGTGCCAGCAGCTTAGCGGGACTAGCGGGGAGCTCTGGGGCCAACGTCCTGACTTTC.

The genes are TRBV10-3 and TRBJ1-1, with D possibly matching TRBD1 (5 bases). Germline loops: CDR1 ENHRY, CDR2 SYGVKD. Trimming removed 6 bases from V and 0 bases from J, with 14 bases in between. CDR3 length: 15 amino acids. This CDR3 is CAISAQEGLNTEAFF. CDR3 coding DNA: TGTGCCATCAGCGCCCAGGAGGGGCTGAACACTGAAGCTTTCTTT.

Concerning this clone itself: This specimen includes other DNA sequences encoding the same CDR3. The chain joins TRBV27 to TRBJ1-2; 8 bases match TRBD1. Trimming at V came to 3 bases and at J to 3 bases, leaving 3 bases not matched to a gene. This CDR3 is 14 amino acids long. Germline loops: CDR1 MNHEY, CDR2 SMNVEV (reference sequence). CDR3 protein: CASSFGTGDYGYTF. The CDR3 DNA is TGTGCCAGCAGTTTCGGGACAGGTGACTATGGCTACACCTTC.

The chain employs TRBV6-5 and TRBJ1-5; D unclear. The CDR3 contains 15 residues. Germline V gene lookup returns CDR1 MNHEY and CDR2 SVGAGI. Trimming pared 8 bases from V and 2 bases from J, leaving 16 bases between. CDR3 in amino acids: CASLEGAWRNQPQHF. CDR3 DNA sequence: TGTGCCAGCCTTGAGGGCGCCTGGCGCAATCAGCCCCAGCATTTT.

The V and J genes are TRBV3-1 (or the pseudogene TRBV3-2) and TRBJ1-5, with D possibly matching TRBD1 (5 bases). There are 16 residues in the CDR3. Germline assignment: CDR1 LGHDT and CDR2 YNNKEL (reference sequence). The germline V and J ends were trimmed by 4 bases and 2 bases, with 15 bases remaining between them. The CDR3 reads CASSPRGGRGNQPQHF. Here the CDR3 DNA reads TGTGCCAGCAGCCCCCGGGGGGGGAGGGGCAATCAGCCCCAGCATTTT.

The J gene is TRBJ2-2, the V gene TRBV14; a weak D match, TRBD1 (6 bases). The CDR3 loop spans 14 amino acids. The ends were cut back, 2 bases at V and 6 bases at J, with 10 bases in the middle. Per germline, CDR1 SGHDN and CDR2 FVKESK. The CDR3 loop is CASSQQQGSGELFF. CDR3 DNA: TGTGCCAGCAGCCAACAACAGGGATCCGGGGAGCTGTTTTTT.

The rearrangement uses TRBV7-9 and TRBJ1-2; D remains ambiguous. Germline CDR1 SEHNR, CDR2 FQNEAQ (reference sequence). The CDR3 runs 13 residues. V was pared by 1 base and J by 8 bases, with 11 bases between. The CDR3 nucleotides are TGTGCCAGCAGCTTAGGGACTGGATTCGGCTACACCTTC. Translated, it gives CASSLGTGFGYTF.

The chain links TRBV6-2 or TRBV6-3 to TRBJ1-6; possible D gene TRBD1, 5 bases. CDR1 is MNHEY and CDR2 is SVGEGT in the germline V gene. This CDR3 contains 14 residues. Trimming left V 7 bases short and J 12 bases short, with 19 bases between. In DNA, the CDR3 is TGTGCCAGCATCCCGGCGGGGCAGGACGTACCCCTCCACTTT. Its protein product is CASIPAGQDVPLHF.

The gene calls are TRBV30 and TRBJ1-4; weak D call: TRBD1 (5 bases). Trimming shortened V by 1 base and J by 3 bases, and 12 bases separated the two germline ends. CDR3 length: 15 residues. Per the germline V gene, CDR1 is GTSNPN and CDR2 is SVGIG (reference sequence). The CDR3 here is CAWSAAGMPNEKLFF. The DNA of the CDR3 is TGTGCCTGGAGTGCTGCAGGGATGCCTAATGAAAAACTGTTTTTT.

This clone was seen a handful of times. The chain couples TRBV5-6 to TRBJ2-7; 9 positions agree with TRBD2. Germline V lookup: CDR1 SGHDT, CDR2 YYEEEE. The V segment lost 1 base and the J segment 8 bases; nucleotides outside the gene matches: 10. This CDR3 region has 15 residues. CDR3 region: CASSLPLAGPLKQYF. The CDR3 DNA sequence: TGTGCCAGCAGCTTGCCGCTAGCGGGGCCCTTAAAGCAGTACTTC.

This chain joins TRBV6-1 and TRBJ1-1, with D possibly being TRBD1 (6 bases). Trimming cost V 3 bases and J 0 bases, with 11 bases left between them. In germline, CDR1 is MNHNS, CDR2 SASEGT. This CDR3 is 15 amino acids long. Written as DNA, the CDR3 is TGTGCCAGCAGTGAGGCAGGGGCAGTGAACACTGAAGCTTTCTTT. This translates into CASSEAGAVNTEAFF.

The chain has TRBV5-1 and TRBJ2-7, with 9 bases that match TRBD2. The trim removed 4 bases at V and 5 bases at J, leaving 13 bases unmatched. CDR1 and CDR2 (germline): SGHRS, YFSETQ. The length of the CDR3 is 16 residues. In DNA form, the CDR3 reads TGCGCCAGCAGCATTCCTAGCGGGACAGTCCTAGACGAGCAGTACTTC. Translation: CASSIPSGTVLDEQYF.